This TCR beta chain originates from a study of lung T cells in sarcoidosis with Löfgren's syndrome. Across the whole study: Repertoire analyses centered on Löfgren's syndrome patients.

Concerning this clonotype itself: Its specificity is unknown. With a much larger clone just one base away, this may be a read error.

Study-wide results and caveats: Löfgren's syndrome patients reportedly showed greatest TRAV12-1 and TRBV2 expansion versus controls. TRAV12-1 preferentially paired with TRBV2, with homologous CDR3s. Shared TRAV12-1 and TRBV2 CDR3 motifs across Löfgren's syndrome patients reportedly suggested public CD4+ TCRs.

Germline V gene data show CDR1 as MDHEN and CDR2 as SYDVKM. The CDR3 covers 16 residues. V shed 5 bases and J shed 1 base, with 17 bases lying between them. MiXCR, applied by TCRdb to the reads, yields one record per CDR3 protein. The table includes roughly 63,000 distinct CDR3 sequences, 21% detected once. This sequence was found in a human donor with sarcoidosis (Löfgren's syndrome or another form), or a control subject (not recorded which). The source material was CD4+ T cells from PBMCs. The chain links TRBV28 to TRBJ1-1; D is perhaps TRBD1 (5 bases). The CDR3 DNA reads TGTGCCAGCAGTCCCCGGTTAACAGGCAAGAACACTGAAGCTTTCTTT. Its translation is CASSPRLTGKNTEAFF.